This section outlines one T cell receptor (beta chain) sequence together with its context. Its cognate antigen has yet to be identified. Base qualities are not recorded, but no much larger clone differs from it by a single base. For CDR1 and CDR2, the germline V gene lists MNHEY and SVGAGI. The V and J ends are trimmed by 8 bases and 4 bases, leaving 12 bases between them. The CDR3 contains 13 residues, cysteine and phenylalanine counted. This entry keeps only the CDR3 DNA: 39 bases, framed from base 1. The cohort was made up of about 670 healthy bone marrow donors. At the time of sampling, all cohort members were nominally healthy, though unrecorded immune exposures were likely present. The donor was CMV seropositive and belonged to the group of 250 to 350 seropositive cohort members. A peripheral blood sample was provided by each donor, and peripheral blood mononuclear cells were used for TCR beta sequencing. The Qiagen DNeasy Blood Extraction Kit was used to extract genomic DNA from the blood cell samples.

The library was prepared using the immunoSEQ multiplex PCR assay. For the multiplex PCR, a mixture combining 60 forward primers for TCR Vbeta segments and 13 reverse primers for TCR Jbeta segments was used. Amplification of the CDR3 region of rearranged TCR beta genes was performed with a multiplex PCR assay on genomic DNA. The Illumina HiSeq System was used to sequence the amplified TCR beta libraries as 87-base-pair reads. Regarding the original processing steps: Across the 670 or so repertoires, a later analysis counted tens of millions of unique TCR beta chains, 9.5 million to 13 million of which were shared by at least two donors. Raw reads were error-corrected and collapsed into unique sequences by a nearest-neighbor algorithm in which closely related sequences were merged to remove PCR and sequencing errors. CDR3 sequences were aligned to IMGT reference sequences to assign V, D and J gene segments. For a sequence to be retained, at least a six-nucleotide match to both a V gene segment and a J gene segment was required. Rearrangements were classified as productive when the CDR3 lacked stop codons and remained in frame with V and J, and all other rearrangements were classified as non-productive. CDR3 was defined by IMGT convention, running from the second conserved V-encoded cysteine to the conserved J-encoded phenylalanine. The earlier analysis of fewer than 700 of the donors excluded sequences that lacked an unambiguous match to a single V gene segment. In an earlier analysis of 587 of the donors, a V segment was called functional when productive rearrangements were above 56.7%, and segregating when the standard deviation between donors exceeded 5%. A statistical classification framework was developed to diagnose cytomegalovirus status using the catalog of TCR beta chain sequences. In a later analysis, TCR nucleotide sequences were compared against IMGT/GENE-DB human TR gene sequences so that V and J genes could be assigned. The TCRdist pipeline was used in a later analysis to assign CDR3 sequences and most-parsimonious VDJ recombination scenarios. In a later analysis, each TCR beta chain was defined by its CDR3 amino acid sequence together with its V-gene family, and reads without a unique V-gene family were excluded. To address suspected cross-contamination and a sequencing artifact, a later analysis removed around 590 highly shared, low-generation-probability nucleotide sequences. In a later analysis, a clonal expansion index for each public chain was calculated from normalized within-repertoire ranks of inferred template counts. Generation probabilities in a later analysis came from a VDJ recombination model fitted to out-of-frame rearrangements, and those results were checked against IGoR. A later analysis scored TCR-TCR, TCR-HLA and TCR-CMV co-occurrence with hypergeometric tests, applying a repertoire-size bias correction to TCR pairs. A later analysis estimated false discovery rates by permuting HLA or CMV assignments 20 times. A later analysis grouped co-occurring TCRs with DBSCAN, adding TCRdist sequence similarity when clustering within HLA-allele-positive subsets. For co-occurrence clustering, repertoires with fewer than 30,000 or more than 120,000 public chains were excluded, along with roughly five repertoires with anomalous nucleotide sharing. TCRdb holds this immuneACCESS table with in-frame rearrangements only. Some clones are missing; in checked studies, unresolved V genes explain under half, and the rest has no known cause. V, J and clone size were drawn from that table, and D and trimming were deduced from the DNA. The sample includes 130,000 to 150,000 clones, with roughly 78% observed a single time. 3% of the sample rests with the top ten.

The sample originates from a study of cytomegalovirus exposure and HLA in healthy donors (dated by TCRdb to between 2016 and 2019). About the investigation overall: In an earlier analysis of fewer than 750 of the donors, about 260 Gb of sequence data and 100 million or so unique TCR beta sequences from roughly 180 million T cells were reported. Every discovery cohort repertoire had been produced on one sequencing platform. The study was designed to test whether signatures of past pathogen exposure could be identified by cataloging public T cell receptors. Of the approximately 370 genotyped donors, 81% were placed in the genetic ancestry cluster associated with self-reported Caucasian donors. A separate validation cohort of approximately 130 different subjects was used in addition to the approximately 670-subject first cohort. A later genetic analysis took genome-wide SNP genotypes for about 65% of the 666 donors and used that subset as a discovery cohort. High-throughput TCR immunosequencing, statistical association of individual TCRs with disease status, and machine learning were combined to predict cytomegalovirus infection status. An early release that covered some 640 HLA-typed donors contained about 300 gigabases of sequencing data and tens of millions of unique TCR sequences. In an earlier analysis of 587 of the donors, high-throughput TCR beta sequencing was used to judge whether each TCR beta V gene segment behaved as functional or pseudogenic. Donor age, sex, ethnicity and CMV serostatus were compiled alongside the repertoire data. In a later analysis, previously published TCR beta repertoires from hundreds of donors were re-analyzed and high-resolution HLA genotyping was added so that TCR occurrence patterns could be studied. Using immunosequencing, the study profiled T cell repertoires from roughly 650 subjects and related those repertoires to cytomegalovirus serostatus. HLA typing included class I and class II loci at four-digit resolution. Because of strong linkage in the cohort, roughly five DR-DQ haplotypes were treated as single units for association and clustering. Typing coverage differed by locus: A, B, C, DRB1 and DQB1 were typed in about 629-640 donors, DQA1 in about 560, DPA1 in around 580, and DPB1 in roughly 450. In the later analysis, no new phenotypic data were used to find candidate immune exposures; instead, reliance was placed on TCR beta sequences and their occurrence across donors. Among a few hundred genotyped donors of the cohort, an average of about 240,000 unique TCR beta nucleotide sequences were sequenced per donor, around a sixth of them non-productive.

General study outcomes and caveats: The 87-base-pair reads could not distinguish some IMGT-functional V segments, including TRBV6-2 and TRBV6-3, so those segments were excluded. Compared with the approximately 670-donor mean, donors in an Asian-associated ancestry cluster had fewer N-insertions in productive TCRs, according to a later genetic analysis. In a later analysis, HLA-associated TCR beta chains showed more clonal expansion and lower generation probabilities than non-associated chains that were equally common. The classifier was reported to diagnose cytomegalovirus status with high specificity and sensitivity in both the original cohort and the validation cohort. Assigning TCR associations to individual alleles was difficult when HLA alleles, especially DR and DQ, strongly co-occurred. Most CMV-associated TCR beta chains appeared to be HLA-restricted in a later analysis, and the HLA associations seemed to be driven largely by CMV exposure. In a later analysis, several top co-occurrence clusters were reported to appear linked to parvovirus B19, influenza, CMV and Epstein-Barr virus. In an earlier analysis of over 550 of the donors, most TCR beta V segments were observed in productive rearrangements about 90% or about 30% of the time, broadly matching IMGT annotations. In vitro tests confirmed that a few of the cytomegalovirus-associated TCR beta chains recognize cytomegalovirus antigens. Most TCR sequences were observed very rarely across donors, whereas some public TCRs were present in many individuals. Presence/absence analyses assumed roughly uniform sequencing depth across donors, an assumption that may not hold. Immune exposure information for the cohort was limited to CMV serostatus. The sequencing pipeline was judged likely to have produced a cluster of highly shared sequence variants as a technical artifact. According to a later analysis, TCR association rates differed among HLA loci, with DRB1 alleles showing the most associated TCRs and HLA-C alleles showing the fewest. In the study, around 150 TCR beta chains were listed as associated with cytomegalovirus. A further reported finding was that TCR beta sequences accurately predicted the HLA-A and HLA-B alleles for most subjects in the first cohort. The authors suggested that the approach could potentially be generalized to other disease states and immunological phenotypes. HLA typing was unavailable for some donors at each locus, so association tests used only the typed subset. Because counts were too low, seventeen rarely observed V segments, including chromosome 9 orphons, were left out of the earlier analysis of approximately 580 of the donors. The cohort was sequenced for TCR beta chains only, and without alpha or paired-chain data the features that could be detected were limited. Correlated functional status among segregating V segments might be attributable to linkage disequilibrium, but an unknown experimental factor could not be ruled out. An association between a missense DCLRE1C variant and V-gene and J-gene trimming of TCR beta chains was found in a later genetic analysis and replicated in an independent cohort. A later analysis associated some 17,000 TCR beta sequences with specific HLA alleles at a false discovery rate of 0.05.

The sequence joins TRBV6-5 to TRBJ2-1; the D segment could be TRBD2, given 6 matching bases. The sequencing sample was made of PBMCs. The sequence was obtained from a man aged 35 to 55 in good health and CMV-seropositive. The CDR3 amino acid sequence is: CASGVAEYNEQFF. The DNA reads TGTGCCAGCGGAGTAGCGGAATACAATGAGCAGTTCTTC.